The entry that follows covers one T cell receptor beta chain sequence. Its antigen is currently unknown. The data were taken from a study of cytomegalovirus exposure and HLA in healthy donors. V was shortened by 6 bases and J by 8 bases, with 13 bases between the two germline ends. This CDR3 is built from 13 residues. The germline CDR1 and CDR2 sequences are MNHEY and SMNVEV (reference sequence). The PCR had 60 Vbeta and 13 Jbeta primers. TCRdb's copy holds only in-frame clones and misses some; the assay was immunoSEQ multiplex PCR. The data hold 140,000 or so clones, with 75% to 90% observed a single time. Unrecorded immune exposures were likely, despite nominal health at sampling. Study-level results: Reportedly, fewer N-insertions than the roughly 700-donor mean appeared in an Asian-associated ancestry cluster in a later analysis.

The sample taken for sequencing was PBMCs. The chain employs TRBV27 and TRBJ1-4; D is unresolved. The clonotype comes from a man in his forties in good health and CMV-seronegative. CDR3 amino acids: CASRGGNLEKLFF. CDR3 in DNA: TGTGCCAGCAGGGGAGGGAATTTGGAAAAACTGTTTTTT.